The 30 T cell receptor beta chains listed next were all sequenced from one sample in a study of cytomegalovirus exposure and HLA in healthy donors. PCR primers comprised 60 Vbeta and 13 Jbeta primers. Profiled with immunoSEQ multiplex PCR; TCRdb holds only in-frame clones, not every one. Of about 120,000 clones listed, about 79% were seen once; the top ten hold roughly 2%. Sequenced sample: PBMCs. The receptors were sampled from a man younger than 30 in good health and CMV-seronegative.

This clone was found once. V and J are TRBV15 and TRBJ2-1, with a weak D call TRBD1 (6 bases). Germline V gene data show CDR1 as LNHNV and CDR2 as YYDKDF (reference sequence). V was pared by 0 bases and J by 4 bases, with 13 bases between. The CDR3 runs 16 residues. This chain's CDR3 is CATSRDTGFDYNEQFF. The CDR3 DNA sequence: TGTGCCACCAGCAGAGATACAGGGTTTGATTACAATGAGCAGTTCTTC.

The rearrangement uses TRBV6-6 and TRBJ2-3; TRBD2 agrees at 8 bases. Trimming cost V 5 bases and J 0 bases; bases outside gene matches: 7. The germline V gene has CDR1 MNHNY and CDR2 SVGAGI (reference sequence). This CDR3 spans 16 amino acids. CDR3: CASSRISGGSTDTQYF. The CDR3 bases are TGTGCCAGCAGTCGAATCAGCGGGGGAAGCACAGATACGCAGTATTTT.

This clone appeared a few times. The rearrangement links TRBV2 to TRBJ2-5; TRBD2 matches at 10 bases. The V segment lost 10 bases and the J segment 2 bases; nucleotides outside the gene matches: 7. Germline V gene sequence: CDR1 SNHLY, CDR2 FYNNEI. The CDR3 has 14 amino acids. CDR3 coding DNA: TGTGCCACTTCGGGACTAGCGTTTCAAGAGACCCAGTACTTC. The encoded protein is CATSGLAFQETQYF. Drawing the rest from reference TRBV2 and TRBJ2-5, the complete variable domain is EPEVTQTPSHQVTQMGQEVILRCVPISNHLYFYWYRQILGQKVEFLVSFYNNEISEKSEIFDDQFSVERPDGSNFTLKIRSTKLEDSAMYFCATSGLAFQETQYFGPGTRLLVL.

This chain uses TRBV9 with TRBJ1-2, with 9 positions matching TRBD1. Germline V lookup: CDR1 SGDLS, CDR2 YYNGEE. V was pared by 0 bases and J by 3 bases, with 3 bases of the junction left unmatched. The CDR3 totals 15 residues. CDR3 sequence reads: CASSVGTGVDYGYTF. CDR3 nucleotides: TGTGCCAGCAGCGTAGGGACAGGGGTAGACTATGGCTACACCTTC. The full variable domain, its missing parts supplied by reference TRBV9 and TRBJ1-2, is DSGVTQTPKHLITATGQRVTLRCSPRSGDLSVYWYQQSLDQGLQFLIQYYNGEERAKGNILERFSAQQFPDLHSELNLSSLELGDSALYFCASSVGTGVDYGYTFGSGTRLTVV.

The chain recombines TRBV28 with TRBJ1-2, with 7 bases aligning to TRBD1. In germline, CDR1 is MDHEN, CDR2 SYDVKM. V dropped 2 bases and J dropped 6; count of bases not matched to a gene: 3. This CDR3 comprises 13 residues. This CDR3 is CASSLGQGDGYTF. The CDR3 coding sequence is TGTGCCAGCAGTTTAGGGCAGGGGGATGGCTACACCTTC.

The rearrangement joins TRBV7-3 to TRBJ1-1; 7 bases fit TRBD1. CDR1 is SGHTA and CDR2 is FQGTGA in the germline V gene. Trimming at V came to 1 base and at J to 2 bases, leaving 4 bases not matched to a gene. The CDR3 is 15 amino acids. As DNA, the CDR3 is TGTGCCAGCAGCTTAAGGGGACAGTTAAACACTGAAGCTTTCTTT. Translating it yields CASSLRGQLNTEAFF.

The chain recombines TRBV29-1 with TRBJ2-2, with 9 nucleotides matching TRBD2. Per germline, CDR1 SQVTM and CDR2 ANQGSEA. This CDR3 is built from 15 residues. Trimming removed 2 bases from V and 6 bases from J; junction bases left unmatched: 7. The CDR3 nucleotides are TGCAGCGTTGAACTACTAGCGGGCGCGGCCGGGGAGCTGTTTTTT. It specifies CSVELLAGAAGELFF.

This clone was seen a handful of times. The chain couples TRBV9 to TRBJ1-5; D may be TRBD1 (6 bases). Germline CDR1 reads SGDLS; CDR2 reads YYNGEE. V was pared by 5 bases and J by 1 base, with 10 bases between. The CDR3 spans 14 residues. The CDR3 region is CASSNGQSNQPQHF. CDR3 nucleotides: TGTGCCAGCAGTAACGGACAGAGCAATCAGCCCCAGCATTTT.

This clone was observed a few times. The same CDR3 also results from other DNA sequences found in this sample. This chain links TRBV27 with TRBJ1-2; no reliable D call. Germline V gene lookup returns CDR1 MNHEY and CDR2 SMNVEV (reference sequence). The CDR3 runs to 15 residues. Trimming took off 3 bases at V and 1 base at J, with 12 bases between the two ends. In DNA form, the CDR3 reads TGTGCCAGCAGTTTGACCGGAGCGGTTAACTATGGCTACACCTTC. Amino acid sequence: CASSLTGAVNYGYTF.

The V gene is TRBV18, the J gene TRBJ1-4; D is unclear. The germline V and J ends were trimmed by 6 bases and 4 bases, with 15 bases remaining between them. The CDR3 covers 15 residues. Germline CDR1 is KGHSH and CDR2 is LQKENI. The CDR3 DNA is TGTGCCAGCTCCGTTATGGGCCCTCATAATGAAAAACTGTTTTTT. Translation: CASSVMGPHNEKLFF.

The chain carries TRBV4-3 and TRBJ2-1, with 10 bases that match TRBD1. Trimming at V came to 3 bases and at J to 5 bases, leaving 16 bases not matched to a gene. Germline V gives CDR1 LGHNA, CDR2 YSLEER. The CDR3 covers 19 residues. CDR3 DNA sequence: TGCGCCAGCAGCCAGGACAGGGGGGCCGGGTTAAGGTCCAACAATGAGCAGTTCTTC. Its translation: CASSQDRGAGLRSNNEQFF.

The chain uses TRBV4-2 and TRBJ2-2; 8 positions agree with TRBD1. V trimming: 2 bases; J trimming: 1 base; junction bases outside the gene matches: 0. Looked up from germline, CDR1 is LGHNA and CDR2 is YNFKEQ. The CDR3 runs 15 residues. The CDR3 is CASSQTGGNTGELFF. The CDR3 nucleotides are TGTGCCAGCAGCCAAACAGGGGGGAACACCGGGGAGCTGTTTTTT.

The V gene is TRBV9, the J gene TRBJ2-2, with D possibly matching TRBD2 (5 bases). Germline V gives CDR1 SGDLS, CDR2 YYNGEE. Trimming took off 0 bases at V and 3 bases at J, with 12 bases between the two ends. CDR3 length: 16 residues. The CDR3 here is CASSVATTRDTGELFF. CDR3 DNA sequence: TGTGCCAGCAGCGTAGCGACTACGAGGGACACCGGGGAGCTGTTTTTT. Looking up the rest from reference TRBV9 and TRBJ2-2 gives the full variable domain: DSGVTQTPKHLITATGQRVTLRCSPRSGDLSVYWYQQSLDQGLQFLIQYYNGEERAKGNILERFSAQQFPDLHSELNLSSLELGDSALYFCASSVATTRDTGELFFGEGSRLTVL.

The CDR3 is CASSLGRAGGETQYF. CDR3 DNA sequence: TGTGCCAGCAGCTTAGGAAGGGCGGGAGGGGAGACCCAGTACTTC. This chain uses TRBV11-2 with TRBJ2-5; TRBD2 matches at 9 bases. The CDR3 totals 15 residues. The V and J ends lost 1 base and 5 bases, in that order; junction bases with no gene match: 5. CDR1 is SGHAT and CDR2 is FQNNGV in the germline V gene.

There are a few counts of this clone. This CDR3 is CASSLTSPYNEQFF. CDR3 DNA: TGTGCCAGCAGCTTAACTAGCCCCTACAATGAGCAGTTCTTC. This sequence joins TRBV7-9 and TRBJ2-1, with D possibly matching TRBD2 (6 bases). Germline V lookup: CDR1 SEHNR, CDR2 FQNEAQ (reference sequence). V was pared by 2 bases and J by 2 bases, with 7 bases between. The CDR3 has 14 residues.

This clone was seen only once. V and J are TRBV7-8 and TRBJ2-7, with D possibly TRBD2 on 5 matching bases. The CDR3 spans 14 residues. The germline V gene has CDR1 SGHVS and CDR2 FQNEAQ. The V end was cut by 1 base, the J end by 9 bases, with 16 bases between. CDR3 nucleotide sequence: TGTGCCAGCAGCTTAGATAGCGTTCAAAGCCGGCAGTACTTC. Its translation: CASSLDSVQSRQYF.

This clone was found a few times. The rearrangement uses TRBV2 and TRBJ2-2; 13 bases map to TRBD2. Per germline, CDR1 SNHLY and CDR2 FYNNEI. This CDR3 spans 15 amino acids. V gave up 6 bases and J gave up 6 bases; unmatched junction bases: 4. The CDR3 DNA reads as TGTGCCAGCAGGCGGACTAGCGGGAGCCCCGGGGAGCTGTTTTTT. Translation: CASRRTSGSPGELFF.

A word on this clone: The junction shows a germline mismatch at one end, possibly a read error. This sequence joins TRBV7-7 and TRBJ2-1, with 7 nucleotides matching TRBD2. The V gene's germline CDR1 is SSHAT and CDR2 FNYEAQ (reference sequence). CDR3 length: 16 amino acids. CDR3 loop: CASSLGASGRLVEQFF. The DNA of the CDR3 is TGTGCTAGCAGCTTAGGGGCTAGCGGCCGGCTTGTGGAGCAGTTCTTC.

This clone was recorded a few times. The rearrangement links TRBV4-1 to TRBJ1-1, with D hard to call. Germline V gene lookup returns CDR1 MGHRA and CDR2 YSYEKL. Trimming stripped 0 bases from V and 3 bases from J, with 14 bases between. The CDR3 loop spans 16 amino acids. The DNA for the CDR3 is TGCGCCAGCAGCCAAGAGGAGGGAAGACGGGACACTGAAGCTTTCTTT. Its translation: CASSQEEGRRDTEAFF.

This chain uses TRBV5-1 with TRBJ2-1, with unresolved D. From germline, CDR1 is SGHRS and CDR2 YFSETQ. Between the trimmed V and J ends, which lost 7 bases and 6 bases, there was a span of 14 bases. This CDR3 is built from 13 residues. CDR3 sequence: CASSLLNLNEQFF. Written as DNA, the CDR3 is TGCGCCAGCTCCCTACTTAACCTCAATGAGCAGTTCTTC.

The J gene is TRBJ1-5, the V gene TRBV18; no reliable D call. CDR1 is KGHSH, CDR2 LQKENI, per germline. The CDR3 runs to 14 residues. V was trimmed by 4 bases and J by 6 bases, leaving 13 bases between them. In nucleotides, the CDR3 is TGTGCCAGCTCACTGAGAGAGGGCGGTCAGCCCCAGCATTTT. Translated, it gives CASSLREGGQPQHF.

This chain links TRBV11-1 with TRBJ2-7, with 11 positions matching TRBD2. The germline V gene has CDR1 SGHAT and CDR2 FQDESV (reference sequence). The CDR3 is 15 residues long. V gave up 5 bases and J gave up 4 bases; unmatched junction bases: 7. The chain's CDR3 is CASSTPGLAAYEQYF. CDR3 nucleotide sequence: TGTGCCAGCAGCACGCCGGGACTAGCGGCATACGAGCAGTACTTC.

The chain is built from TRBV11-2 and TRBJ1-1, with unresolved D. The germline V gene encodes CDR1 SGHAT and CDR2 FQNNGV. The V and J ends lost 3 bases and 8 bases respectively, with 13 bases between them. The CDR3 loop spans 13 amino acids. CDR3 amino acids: CASSFTISEEAFF. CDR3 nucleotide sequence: TGTGCCAGCAGCTTCACCATATCGGAGGAAGCTTTCTTT.

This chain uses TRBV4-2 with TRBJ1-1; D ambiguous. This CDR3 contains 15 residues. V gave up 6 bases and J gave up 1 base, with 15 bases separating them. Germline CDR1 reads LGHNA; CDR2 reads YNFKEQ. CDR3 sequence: CASSLSFGENTEAFF. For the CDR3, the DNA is TGTGCCAGCAGTTTAAGTTTCGGGGAGAACACTGAAGCTTTCTTT.

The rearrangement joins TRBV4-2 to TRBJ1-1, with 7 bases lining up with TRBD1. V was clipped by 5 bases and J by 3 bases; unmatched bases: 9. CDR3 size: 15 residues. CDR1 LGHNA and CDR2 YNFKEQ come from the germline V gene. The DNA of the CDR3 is TGTGCCAGCAGCGAAACGACAGGGTCGTACACTGAAGCTTTCTTT. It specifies CASSETTGSYTEAFF.

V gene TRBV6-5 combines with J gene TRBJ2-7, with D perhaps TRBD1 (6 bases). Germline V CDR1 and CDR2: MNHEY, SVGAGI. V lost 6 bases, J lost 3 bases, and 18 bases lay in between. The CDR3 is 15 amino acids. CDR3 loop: CASSPRFGTNYEQYF. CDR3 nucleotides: TGTGCCAGCAGCCCTAGATTCGGGACAAACTACGAGCAGTACTTC.

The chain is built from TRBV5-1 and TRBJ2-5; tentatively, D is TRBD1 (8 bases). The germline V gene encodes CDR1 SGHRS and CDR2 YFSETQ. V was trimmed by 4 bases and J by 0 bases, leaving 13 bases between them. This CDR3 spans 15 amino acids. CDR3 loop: CASSRGDRYQETQYF. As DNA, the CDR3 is TGCGCCAGCAGCCGGGGGGACAGGTACCAAGAGACCCAGTACTTC.

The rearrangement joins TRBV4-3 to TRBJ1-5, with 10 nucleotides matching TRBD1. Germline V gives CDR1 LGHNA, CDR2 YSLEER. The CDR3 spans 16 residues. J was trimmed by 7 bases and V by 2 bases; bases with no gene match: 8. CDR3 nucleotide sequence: TGCGCCAGCAGCCAATTTTTGGACAGGGGGTACCAGCCCCAGCATTTT. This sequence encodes CASSQFLDRGYQPQHF.

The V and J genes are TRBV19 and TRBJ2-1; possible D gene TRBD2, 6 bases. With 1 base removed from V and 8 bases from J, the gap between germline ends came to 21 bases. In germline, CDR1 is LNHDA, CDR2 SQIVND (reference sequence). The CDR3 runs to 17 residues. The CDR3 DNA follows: TGTGCCAGTAGTATAGGAGCCTCCCCGGGAGAGGGCTATGAGCAGTTCTTC. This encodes CASSIGASPGEGYEQFF.

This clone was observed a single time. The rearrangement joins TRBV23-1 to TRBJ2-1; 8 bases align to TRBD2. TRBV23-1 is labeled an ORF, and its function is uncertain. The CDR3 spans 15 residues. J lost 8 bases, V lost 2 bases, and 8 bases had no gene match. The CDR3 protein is CASSQTSGLSDEQFF. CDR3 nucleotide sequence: TGCGCCAGCAGTCAAACTAGCGGCCTGTCTGATGAGCAGTTCTTC.